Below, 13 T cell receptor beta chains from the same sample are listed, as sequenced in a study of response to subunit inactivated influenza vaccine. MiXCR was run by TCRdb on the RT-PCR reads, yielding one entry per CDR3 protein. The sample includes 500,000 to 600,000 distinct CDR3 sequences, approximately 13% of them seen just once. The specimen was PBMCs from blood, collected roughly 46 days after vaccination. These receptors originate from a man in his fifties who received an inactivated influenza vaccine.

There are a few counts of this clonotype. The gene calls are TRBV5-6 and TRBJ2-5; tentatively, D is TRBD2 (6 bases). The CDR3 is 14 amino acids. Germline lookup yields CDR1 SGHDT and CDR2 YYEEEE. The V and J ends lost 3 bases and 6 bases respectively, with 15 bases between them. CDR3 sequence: CASSSHAGWKTQYF. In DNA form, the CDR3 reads TGTGCCAGCAGCTCCCACGCGGGGTGGAAGACCCAGTACTTC. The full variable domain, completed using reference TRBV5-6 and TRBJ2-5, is DAGVTQSPTHLIKTRGQQVTLRCSPKSGHDTVSWYQQALGQGPQFIFQYYEEEERQRGNFPDRFSGHQFPNYSSELNVNALLLGDSALYLCASSSHAGWKTQYFGPGTRLLVL.

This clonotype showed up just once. In DNA, the CDR3 is TGTGCCAGCAGCCGACCCCCGGGACACAACTCCCTTTCTGGGGCCAACGTCCTGACTTTC. It is translated as CASSRPPGHNSLSGANVLTF. The rearrangement uses TRBV6-2 or TRBV6-3 and TRBJ2-6, with D possibly TRBD1 on 6 matching bases. The CDR3 totals 20 residues. The V and J ends lost 6 bases and 1 base respectively, with 25 bases between them. CDR1 MNHEY and CDR2 SVGEGT come from the germline V gene.

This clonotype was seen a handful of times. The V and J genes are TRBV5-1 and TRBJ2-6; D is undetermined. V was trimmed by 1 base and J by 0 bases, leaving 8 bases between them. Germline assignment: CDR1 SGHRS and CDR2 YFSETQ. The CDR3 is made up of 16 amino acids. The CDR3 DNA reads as TGCGCCAGCAGCTTGAGAGACCCCTCTGGGGCCAACGTCCTGACTTTC. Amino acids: CASSLRDPSGANVLTF.

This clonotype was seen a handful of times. This CDR3 is CASSEGDRDYEQYF. Written as DNA, the CDR3 is TGCGCCAGCAGTGAGGGTGACAGGGACTACGAGCAGTACTTC. The chain links TRBV10-1 to TRBJ2-7; 7 bases match TRBD1. Germline CDR1 is WNHNN and CDR2 is SYGVQD (reference sequence). The CDR3 runs to 14 residues. V lost 2 bases and J lost 3; bases outside the gene matches: 4.

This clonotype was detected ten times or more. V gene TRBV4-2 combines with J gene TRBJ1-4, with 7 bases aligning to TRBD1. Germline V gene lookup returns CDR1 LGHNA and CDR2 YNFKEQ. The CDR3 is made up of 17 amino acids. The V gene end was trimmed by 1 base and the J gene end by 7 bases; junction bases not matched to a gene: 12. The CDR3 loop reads CASSQGGWDRLTEKLFF. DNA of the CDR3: TGTGCCAGCAGCCAAGGAGGCTGGGACAGACTAACTGAAAAACTGTTTTTT.

CDR3 sequence reads: CATSGQNSPLHF. DNA for the CDR3: TGTGCCACCAGCGGACAGAATTCACCCCTCCACTTT. J is TRBJ1-6 and V is TRBV15, with D possibly matching TRBD1 (6 bases). Per germline, CDR1 LNHNV and CDR2 YYDKDF (reference sequence). This CDR3 has 12 residues. Trimming removed 5 bases from V and 7 bases from J, with 6 bases in between.

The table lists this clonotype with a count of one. The CDR3 region has the DNA TGTGCCAGCTGTTCCCCCGGGGAAAAACTGTTTTTT. This gives the protein CASCSPGEKLFF. The chain carries TRBV28 and TRBJ1-4; D gene ambiguous. V was pared by 8 bases and J by 8 bases, with 12 bases between. Germline CDR1 is MDHEN and CDR2 is SYDVKM. The CDR3 loop spans 12 amino acids. The full variable domain, in which reference TRBV28 and TRBJ1-4 provide the parts outside the CDR3, is DVKVTQSSRYLVKRTGEKVFLECVQDMDHENMFWYRQDPGLGLRLIYFSYDVKMKEKGDIPEGYSVSREKKERFSLILESASTNQTSMYLCASCSPGEKLFFGSGTQLSVL.

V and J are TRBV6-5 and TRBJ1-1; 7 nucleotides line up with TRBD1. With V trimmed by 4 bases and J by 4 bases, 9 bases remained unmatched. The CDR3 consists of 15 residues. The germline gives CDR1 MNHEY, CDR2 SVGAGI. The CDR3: CASSFVRGLVTEAFF. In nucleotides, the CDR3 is TGTGCCAGCAGTTTCGTAAGGGGGCTGGTCACTGAAGCTTTCTTT.

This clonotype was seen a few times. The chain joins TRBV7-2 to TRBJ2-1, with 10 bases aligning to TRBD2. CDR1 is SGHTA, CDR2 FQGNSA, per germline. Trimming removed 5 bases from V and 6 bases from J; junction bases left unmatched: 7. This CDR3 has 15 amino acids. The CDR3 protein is CASSPTSGTRNEQFF. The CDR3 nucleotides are TGTGCCAGCAGCCCTACTAGCGGGACCCGCAATGAGCAGTTCTTC. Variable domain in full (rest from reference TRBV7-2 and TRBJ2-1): GAGVSQSPSNKVTEKGKDVELRCDPISGHTALYWYRQSLGQGLEFLIYFQGNSAPDKSGLPSDRFSAERTGGSVSTLTIQRTQQEDSAVYLCASSPTSGTRNEQFFGPGTRLTVL.

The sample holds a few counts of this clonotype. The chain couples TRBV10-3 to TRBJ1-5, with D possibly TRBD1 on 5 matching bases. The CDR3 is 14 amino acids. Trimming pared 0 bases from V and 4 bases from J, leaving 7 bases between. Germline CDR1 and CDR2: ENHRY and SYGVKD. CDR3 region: CAISESKGNQPQHF. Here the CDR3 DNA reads TGTGCCATCAGTGAGTCGAAGGGGAATCAGCCCCAGCATTTT.

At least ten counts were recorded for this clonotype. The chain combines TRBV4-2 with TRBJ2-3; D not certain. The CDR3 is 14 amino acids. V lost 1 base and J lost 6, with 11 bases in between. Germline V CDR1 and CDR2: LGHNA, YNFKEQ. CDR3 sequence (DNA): TGTGCCAGCAGCCAAGGTCTTGTATCTGATACGCAGTATTTT. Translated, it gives CASSQGLVSDTQYF.

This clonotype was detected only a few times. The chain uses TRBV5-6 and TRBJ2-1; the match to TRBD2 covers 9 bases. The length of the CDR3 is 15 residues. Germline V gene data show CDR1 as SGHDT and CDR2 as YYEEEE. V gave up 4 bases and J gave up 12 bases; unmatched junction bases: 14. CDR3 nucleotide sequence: TGTGCCAGCAGCCCCGGAGCTAGCGGGGATGTCGGGCAGTTCTTC. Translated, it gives CASSPGASGDVGQFF.

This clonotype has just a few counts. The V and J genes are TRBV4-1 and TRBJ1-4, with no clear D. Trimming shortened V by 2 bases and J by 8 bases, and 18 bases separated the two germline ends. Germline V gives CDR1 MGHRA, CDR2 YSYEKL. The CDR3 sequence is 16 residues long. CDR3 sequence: CASSQLLGPAPEKLFF. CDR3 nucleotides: TGCGCCAGCAGCCAACTTCTCGGGCCGGCTCCGGAAAAACTGTTTTTT.